Presented here are 25 T cell receptor beta chains from one specimen sequenced in a study of early T cells in non-severe SARS-CoV-2 infection. MiXCR, run by TCRdb on the 5' RACE reads, gives a single entry per CDR3 protein. The table records some 40,000 distinct CDR3 sequences, 4.5% to 5% of them present only once. Sequencing was carried out using whole blood. These TCRs come from an adult who was a healthcare worker with PCR-confirmed SARS-CoV-2 infection or an uninfected control (not recorded which).

This clonotype was counted many times. The rearrangement joins TRBV11-2 to TRBJ2-5; 7 bases map to TRBD2. The CDR3 length is 15 residues. Germline V CDR1 and CDR2: SGHAT, FQNNGV. J gave up 2 bases and V 3 bases, and 6 bases lay outside the gene matches. The CDR3 spells CASSFSLSGQETQYF. The CDR3 region has the DNA TGTGCCAGCAGCTTCTCCCTTAGCGGGCAAGAGACCCAGTACTTC.

At least ten counts were recorded for this clonotype. The V gene is TRBV20-1, the J gene TRBJ2-5; possibly TRBD1 for D (6 bases). Germline V gene lookup returns CDR1 DFQATT and CDR2 SNEGSKA (reference sequence). The CDR3 loop spans 12 amino acids. V lost 2 bases, J lost 3 bases, and 7 bases lay in between. This CDR3 reads CSARQGKETQYF. For the CDR3, the DNA is TGCAGTGCTAGACAGGGGAAAGAGACCCAGTACTTC.

The CDR3 sequence: CASSHWMETQYF. DNA of the CDR3: TGTGCCAGCAGCCATTGGATGGAGACCCAGTACTTC. V is TRBV3-1 and J is TRBJ2-5, with no clear D. V lost 3 bases and J lost 5, with 7 bases in between. The germline V gene has CDR1 LGHDT and CDR2 YNNKEL (reference sequence). The CDR3 length is 12 residues.

This clonotype was detected many times. The chain employs TRBV11-3 and TRBJ2-1, with 7 bases aligning to TRBD2. Losses at the gene ends were 1 base for V and 7 bases for J; bases not matched to a gene: 13. CDR1 and CDR2 from the germline V gene are SGHNT and YENEEA. The CDR3 has 17 amino acids. The CDR3 region has the DNA TGTGCCAGCAGCTTAGGGTCTAGGCGGGAGTACCGGAATGAGCAGTTCTTC. It encodes CASSLGSRREYRNEQFF.

This clonotype came up many times. V and J are TRBV5-6 and TRBJ2-3, with a possible D match to TRBD2 (6 bases). There are 15 residues in the CDR3. The germline V gene encodes CDR1 SGHDT and CDR2 YYEEEE. Trimming took off 3 bases at V and 4 bases at J, with 15 bases between the two ends. CDR3 region: CASSSPGLRADTQYF. CDR3 bases: TGTGCCAGCAGCTCGCCGGGACTCAGGGCAGATACGCAGTATTTT.

The sample holds a few counts of this clonotype. The V and J genes are TRBV20-1 and TRBJ2-5; 11 bases map to TRBD2. Trimming at V came to 6 bases and at J to 2 bases, leaving 11 bases not matched to a gene. The CDR3 spans 16 residues. The germline gives CDR1 DFQATT, CDR2 SNEGSKA (reference sequence). CDR3 in DNA: TGCAGTGCCCAGAAATCCCCTAGCGGGAGGCAAGAGACCCAGTACTTC. This codes for CSAQKSPSGRQETQYF.

This clonotype has a count of ten or more. A read error may produce the germline difference seen at one junction end. This rearrangement joins TRBV30 to TRBJ1-2; possibly TRBD1 for D (6 bases). Germline V CDR1 and CDR2: GTSNPN, SVGIG (reference sequence). This CDR3 region has 14 residues. The CDR3 here is CARRGDIGSSGYTF. CDR3 DNA: TGTGCCCGGAGGGGGGACATTGGAAGTAGTGGCTACACCTTC.

The chain links TRBV27 to TRBJ1-2, with TRBD1 matching over 9 bases. Germline assignment: CDR1 MNHEY and CDR2 SMNVEV (reference sequence). Trimming at V came to 7 bases and at J to 5 bases, leaving 2 bases not matched to a gene. The length of the CDR3 is 12 residues. The CDR3 bases are TGTGCCAGCAAAGACAGGGGGTATGGCTACACCTTC. It specifies CASKDRGYGYTF.

This clonotype was counted at least ten times. V and J are TRBV7-9 and TRBJ1-1; D remains ambiguous. Germline values: CDR1 SEHNR, CDR2 FQNEAQ (reference sequence). CDR3 length: 16 amino acids. The V and J ends lost 1 base and 10 bases respectively, with 22 bases between them. CDR3: CASSLGLGQHDLGAFF. The CDR3 DNA reads TGTGCCAGCAGCTTAGGTCTAGGCCAACACGACCTTGGAGCTTTCTTT.

Ten or more counts support this clonotype. The chain has TRBV10-3 and TRBJ2-1; D perhaps matches TRBD2 (5 bases). Germline CDR1 is ENHRY and CDR2 is SYGVKD. CDR3 length: 12 residues. The CDR3 DNA reads as TGTGCAGCTGAGGGCGAGTACAATGAGCAGTTCTTC. Amino acid sequence: CAAEGEYNEQFF.

Only a few counts were recorded for this clonotype. The gene calls are TRBV7-9 and TRBJ2-1; 7 bases match TRBD1. Germline CDR1 SEHNR, CDR2 FQNEAQ (reference sequence). V lost 4 bases to trimming and J lost 4 bases; unmatched junction nucleotides: 13. There are 17 residues in the CDR3. As DNA, the CDR3 is TGTGCCAGCAGCTATAGGCGGCCGGGACAGACGTACAATGAGCAGTTCTTC. The encoded protein is CASSYRRPGQTYNEQFF.

This clonotype is medium-sized (0.01 to 0.1%) by share. The chain combines TRBV3-1 with TRBJ2-1, with 15 bases aligning to TRBD2. V lost 2 bases and J lost 8; bases outside the gene matches: 10. The CDR3 has 18 amino acids. The V gene's germline CDR1 is LGHDT and CDR2 YNNKEL (reference sequence). The CDR3 sequence is CASSQKRRTSGRVDEQFF. The CDR3 DNA is TGTGCCAGCAGCCAAAAAAGGCGGACTAGCGGGAGGGTCGATGAGCAGTTCTTC.

This clonotype was recorded many times. V gene TRBV4-1 combines with J gene TRBJ2-3; D possibly corresponds to TRBD1 (5 bases). Germline V gene lookup returns CDR1 MGHRA and CDR2 YSYEKL. This CDR3 is built from 17 residues. The germline V and J ends were trimmed by 1 base and 3 bases, with 17 bases remaining between them. CDR3 bases: TGCGCCAGCAGCCAAGTTTCTGGGGCGCTTCAAACAGATACGCAGTATTTT. The encoded protein is CASSQVSGALQTDTQYF.

The chain has TRBV7-9 and TRBJ2-2; 8 nucleotides match TRBD1. The CDR3 runs to 14 residues. Germline V gene data show CDR1 as SEHNR and CDR2 as FQNEAQ (reference sequence). J was trimmed by 5 bases and V by 7 bases; bases with no gene match: 6. Here the CDR3 reads CASTTGVSTGELFF. As DNA, the CDR3 is TGTGCCAGCACGACAGGGGTCTCAACCGGGGAGCTGTTTTTT. The variable domain in full, completed from reference TRBV7-9 and TRBJ2-2, reads DTGVSQNPRHKITKRGQNVTFRCDPISEHNRLYWYRQTLGQGPEFLTYFQNEAQLEKSRLLSDRFSAERPKGSFSTLEIQRTEQGDSAMYLCASTTGVSTGELFFGEGSRLTVL.

The chain links TRBV7-9 to TRBJ1-4; 7 nucleotides align to TRBD1. After removal of 5 bases from V and 7 bases from J, the junction contained 7 bases not matched to a gene. This CDR3 region has 14 residues. Germline assignment: CDR1 SEHNR and CDR2 FQNEAQ (reference sequence). CDR3 DNA sequence: TGTGCCAGCAGCCCCTATACAGGGGTTGAAAAACTGTTTTTT. The encoded protein is CASSPYTGVEKLFF.

J is TRBJ1-1 and V is TRBV20-1; D perhaps matches TRBD1 (5 bases). The V end was cut by 3 bases, the J end by 0 bases, with 8 bases between. The V gene's germline CDR1 is DFQATT and CDR2 SNEGSKA (reference sequence). The CDR3 runs 13 residues. The CDR3 bases are TGCAGTGCTAGGGGACCTCTGAACACTGAAGCTTTCTTT. Translating gives CSARGPLNTEAFF.

This clonotype was observed many times. This rearrangement joins TRBV10-3 to TRBJ2-2; D is possibly TRBD1 (6 bases). The germline V and J ends were trimmed by 0 bases and 3 bases, with 11 bases remaining between them. The CDR3 is 16 amino acids. Per germline, CDR1 ENHRY and CDR2 SYGVKD. As DNA, the CDR3 is TGTGCCATCAGTGAGTCTACAGGGAAGGACACCGGGGAGCTGTTTTTT. The encoded protein is CAISESTGKDTGELFF.

This clonotype has ten or more counts. The chain employs TRBV13 and TRBJ2-1; 10 bases are a match to TRBD1. CDR1 PRHDT and CDR2 FYEKMQ come from the germline V gene (reference sequence). The V and J ends lost 5 bases and 4 bases, in that order; junction bases with no gene match: 5. CDR3 size: 15 residues. The CDR3 loop reads CASSPGTGAYNEQFF. DNA of the CDR3: TGTGCCAGCAGCCCTGGGACAGGGGCTTACAATGAGCAGTTCTTC.

This clonotype was counted at least ten times. The chain is built from TRBV3-1 and TRBJ2-2; TRBD2 matches at 13 bases. V lost 2 bases and J lost 7; bases outside the gene matches: 7. Germline-derived CDR1 and CDR2 are LGHDT and YNNKEL (reference sequence). The CDR3 consists of 17 residues. DNA for the CDR3: TGTGCCAGCAGCCAATGGACTAGCGGGGGACTAAGCGGGGAGCTGTTTTTT. Translated, it gives CASSQWTSGGLSGELFF.

This clonotype has a count of ten or more. The rearrangement links TRBV20-1 to TRBJ2-7; D might be TRBD1 (5 bases). The ends were cut back, 5 bases at V and 7 bases at J, with 15 bases in the middle. The V gene's germline CDR1 is DFQATT and CDR2 SNEGSKA (reference sequence). The CDR3 runs to 12 residues. CDR3 sequence: CSASQQVGEQYF. As DNA, the CDR3 is TGCAGTGCTTCCCAACAGGTCGGGGAGCAGTACTTC.

J is TRBJ2-5 and V is TRBV7-2; 10 nucleotides line up with TRBD2. Germline trimming cut 1 base from V and 6 bases from J; bases unmatched to any gene: 11. Per the germline V gene, CDR1 is SGHTA and CDR2 is FQGNSA. The CDR3 totals 17 residues. CDR3 sequence: CASSLESGGAKGQTQYF. In DNA form, the CDR3 reads TGTGCCAGCAGCTTAGAGAGCGGGGGGGCCAAGGGACAGACCCAGTACTTC.

This clonotype was seen many times. V is TRBV20-1 and J is TRBJ2-7; D is perhaps TRBD2 (5 bases). The CDR3 totals 13 residues. The ends were cut back, 7 bases at V and 3 bases at J, with 16 bases in the middle. Germline assignment: CDR1 DFQATT and CDR2 SNEGSKA (reference sequence). This CDR3 is CSVLRGGYYEQYF. CDR3 bases: TGCAGTGTTTTGCGCGGCGGGTACTACGAGCAGTACTTC.

This clonotype was found many times. Its ends do not fully match the called genes, so a read error is possible. The chain combines TRBV20-1 with TRBJ2-3; possibly TRBD2 for D (5 bases). This CDR3 comprises 15 residues. The germline CDR1 and CDR2 sequences are DFQATT and SNEGSKA (reference sequence). CDR3 nucleotides: TGCAGTACTAGAGATCTTAACCGACGCACAGATACGCAGTATTTT. It specifies CSTRDLNRRTDTQYF.

In its sample, this clonotype was seen a few times. The chain is built from TRBV21-1 and TRBJ2-3. TRBV21-1 is a pseudogene segment. This CDR3 spans 10 amino acids. This chain's CDR3 is CASSKDTQYF. CDR3 nucleotide sequence: TGTGCCAGCAGCAAGGATACGCAGTATTTT.

The CDR3 DNA reads TGTGCCAGCAGCTACGGGACAGGTTATAGCAATCAGCCCCAGCATTTT. It specifies CASSYGTGYSNQPQHF. V gene TRBV7-2 combines with J gene TRBJ1-5; 8 bases align to TRBD1. The J segment lost 0 bases and the V segment lost 4 bases, leaving 5 bases of the junction unmatched. This CDR3 contains 16 residues. The germline CDR1 and CDR2 sequences are SGHTA and FQGNSA.